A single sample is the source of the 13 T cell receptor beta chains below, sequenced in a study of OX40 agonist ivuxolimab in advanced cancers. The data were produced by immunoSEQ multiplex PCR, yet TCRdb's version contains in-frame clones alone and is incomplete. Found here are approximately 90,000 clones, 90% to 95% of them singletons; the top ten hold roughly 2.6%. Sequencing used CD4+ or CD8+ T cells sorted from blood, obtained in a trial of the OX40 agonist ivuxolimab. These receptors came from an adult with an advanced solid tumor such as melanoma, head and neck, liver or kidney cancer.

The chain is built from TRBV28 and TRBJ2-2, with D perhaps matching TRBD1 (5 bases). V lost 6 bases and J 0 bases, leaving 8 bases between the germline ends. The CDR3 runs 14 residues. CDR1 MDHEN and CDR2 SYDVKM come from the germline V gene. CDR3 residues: CASRSGPNTGELFF. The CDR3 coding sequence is TGTGCCAGCAGATCAGGGCCGAACACCGGGGAGCTGTTTTTT.

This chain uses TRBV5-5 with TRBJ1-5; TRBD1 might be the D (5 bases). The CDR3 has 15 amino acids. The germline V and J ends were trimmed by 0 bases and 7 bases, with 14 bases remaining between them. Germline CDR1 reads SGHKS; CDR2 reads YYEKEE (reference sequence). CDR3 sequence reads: CASSLDAGRGQPQHF. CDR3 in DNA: TGTGCCAGCAGCTTGGATGCAGGGAGGGGCCAGCCCCAGCATTTT.

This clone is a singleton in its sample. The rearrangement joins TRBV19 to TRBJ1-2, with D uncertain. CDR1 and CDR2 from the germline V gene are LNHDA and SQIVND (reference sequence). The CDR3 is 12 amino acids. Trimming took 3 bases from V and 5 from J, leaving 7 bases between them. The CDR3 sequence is CASSIPAYGYTF. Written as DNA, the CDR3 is TGTGCCAGTAGTATTCCAGCTTATGGCTACACCTTC.

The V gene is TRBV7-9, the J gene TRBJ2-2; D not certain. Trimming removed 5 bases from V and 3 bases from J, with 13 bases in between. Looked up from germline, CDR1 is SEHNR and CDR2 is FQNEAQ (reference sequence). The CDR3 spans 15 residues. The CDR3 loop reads CASSNYRGDTGELFF. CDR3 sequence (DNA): TGTGCCAGCAGCAACTACAGAGGTGACACCGGGGAGCTGTTTTTT.

CDR3 region: CASSAGMDYEQYF. For the CDR3, the DNA is TGTGCCAGCTCGGCGGGAATGGATTACGAGCAGTACTTC. V is TRBV2 and J is TRBJ2-7; D is perhaps TRBD2 (6 bases). The CDR3 is made up of 13 amino acids. Germline V gives CDR1 SNHLY, CDR2 FYNNEI. V lost 8 bases to trimming and J lost 4 bases, with 15 bases between them.

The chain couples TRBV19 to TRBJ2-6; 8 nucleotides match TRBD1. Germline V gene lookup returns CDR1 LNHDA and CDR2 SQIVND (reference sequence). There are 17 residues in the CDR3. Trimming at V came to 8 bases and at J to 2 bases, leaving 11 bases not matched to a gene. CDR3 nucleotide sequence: TGTGCCAGTGGTACCCGGACAGGGATGACTGGGGCCAACGTCCTGACTTTC. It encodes CASGTRTGMTGANVLTF.

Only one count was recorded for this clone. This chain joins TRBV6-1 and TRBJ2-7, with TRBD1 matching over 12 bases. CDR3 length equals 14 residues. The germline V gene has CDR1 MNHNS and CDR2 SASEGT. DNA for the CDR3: TGTGCGAGACCCCGGGACAGGGGGCCGTACGAGCAGTACTTC. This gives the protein CARPRDRGPYEQYF.

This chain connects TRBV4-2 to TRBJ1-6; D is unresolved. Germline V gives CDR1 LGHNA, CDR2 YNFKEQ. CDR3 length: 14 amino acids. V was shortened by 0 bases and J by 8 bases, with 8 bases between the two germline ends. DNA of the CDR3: TGTGCCAGCAGCCAAGATGTATACGATTCACCCCTCCACTTT. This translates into CASSQDVYDSPLHF.

The CDR3 region is CASSRDRLSEAFF. In DNA, the CDR3 is TGTGCCAGCAGCAGGGACCGACTTTCTGAAGCTTTCTTT. This chain joins TRBV7-8 and TRBJ1-1, with D perhaps matching TRBD1 (5 bases). This CDR3 is 13 amino acids long. Germline CDR1 reads SGHVS; CDR2 reads FQNEAQ. V dropped 5 bases and J dropped 6 bases, with 13 bases sitting between them.

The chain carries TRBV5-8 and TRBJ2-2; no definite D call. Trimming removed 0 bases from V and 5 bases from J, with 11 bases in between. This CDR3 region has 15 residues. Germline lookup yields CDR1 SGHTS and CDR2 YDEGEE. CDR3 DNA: TGTGCCAGCAGCTTGGCCTATGGGCGAACCGGGGAGCTGTTTTTT. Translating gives CASSLAYGRTGELFF.

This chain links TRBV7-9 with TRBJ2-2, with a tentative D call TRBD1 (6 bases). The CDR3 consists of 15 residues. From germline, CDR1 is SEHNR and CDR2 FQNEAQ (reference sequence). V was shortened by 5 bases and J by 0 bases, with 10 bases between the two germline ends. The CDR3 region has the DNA TGTGCCAGCAGCCCGGGACACGCGAACACCGGGGAGCTGTTTTTT. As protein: CASSPGHANTGELFF.

The CDR3 DNA sequence: TGTGCCAGTGGATGGGGTGGTAACTATGGCTACACCTTC. Amino acids: CASGWGGNYGYTF. The V call is TRBV19, the J call TRBJ1-2; D gene uncertain. In germline, CDR1 is LNHDA, CDR2 SQIVND (reference sequence). The CDR3 runs to 13 residues. The ends were cut back, 8 bases at V and 1 base at J, with 11 bases in the middle.

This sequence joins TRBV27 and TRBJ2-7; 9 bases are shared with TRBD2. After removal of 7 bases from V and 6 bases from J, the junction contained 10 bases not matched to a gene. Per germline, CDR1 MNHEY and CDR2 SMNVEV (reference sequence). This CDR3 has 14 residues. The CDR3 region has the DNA TGTGCCAGCAATAAAGCTAGCGGGATGGGCGAGCAGTACTTC. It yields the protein CASNKASGMGEQYF.